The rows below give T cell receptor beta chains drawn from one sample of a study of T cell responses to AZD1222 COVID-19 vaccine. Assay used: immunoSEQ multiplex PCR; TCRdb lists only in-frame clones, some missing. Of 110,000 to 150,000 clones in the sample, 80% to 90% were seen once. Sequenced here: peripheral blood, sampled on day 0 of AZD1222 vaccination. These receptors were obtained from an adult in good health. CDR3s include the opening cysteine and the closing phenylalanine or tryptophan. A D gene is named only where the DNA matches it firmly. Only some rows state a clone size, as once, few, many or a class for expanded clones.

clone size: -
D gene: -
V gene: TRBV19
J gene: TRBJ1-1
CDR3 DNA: TGTGCCAGTAGATTTCGCACAGAAGCTTTCTTT
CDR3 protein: CASRFRTEAFF

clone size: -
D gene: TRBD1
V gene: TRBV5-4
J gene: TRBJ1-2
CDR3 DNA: TGTGCCAGCAGCTTTTACGACAGGGCGAACTATGGCTACACCTTC
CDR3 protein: CASSFYDRANYGYTF

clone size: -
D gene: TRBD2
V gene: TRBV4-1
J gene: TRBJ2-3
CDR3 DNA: TGCGCCAGCAGCCAAGAGGCCCGGTCGGGGAGCGGGAGAGCAGATACGCAGTATTTT
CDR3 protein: CASSQEARSGSGRADTQYF

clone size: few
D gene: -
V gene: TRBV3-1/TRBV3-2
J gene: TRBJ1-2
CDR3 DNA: TGTGCCAGCATCGGAGGGCCTAACTATGGCTACACCTTC
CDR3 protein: CASIGGPNYGYTF

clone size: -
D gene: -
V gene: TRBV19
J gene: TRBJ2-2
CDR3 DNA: TGTGCCAGTAGTCTACCGGGACGGAACACCGGGGAGCTGTTTTTT
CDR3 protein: CASSLPGRNTGELFF

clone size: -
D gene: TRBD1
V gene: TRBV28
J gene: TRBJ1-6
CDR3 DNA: TGTGCCAGCAGGAGAGGGGGCTCCTATTCACCCCTCCACTTT
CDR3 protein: CASRRGGSYSPLHF

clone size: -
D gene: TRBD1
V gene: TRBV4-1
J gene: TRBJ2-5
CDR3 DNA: TGCGCCAGCAGCCTGACAGGGAAGGACCCATCCCAAGAGACCCAGTACTTC
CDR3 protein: CASSLTGKDPSQETQYF

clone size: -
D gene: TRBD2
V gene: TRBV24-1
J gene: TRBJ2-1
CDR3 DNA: TGTGCCACCAGTGACCGGACTAGCGGGGAGAGGGATGAGCAGTTCTTC
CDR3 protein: CATSDRTSGERDEQFF

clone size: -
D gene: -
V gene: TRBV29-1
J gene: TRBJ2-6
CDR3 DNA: TGCAGCGTGCGACGGGGAGTCCCCGGGCTGTGCTCTGGGGCCAACGTCCTGACTTTC
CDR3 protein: CSVRRGVPGLCSGANVLTF

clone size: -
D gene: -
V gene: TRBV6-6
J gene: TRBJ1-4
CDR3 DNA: TGTGCCAGCAGGGAGCCCGCAACTAATGAAAAACTGTTTTTT
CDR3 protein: CASREPATNEKLFF

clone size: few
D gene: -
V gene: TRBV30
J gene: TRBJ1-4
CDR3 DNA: TGTGCCTGGAGTACAGGGACGGCTAATGAAAAACTGTTTTTT
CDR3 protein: CAWSTGTANEKLFF

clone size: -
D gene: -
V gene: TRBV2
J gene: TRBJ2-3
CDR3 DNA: TGTGCCAGCCGGGTGACGCCAGATACGCAGTATTTT
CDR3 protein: CASRVTPDTQYF

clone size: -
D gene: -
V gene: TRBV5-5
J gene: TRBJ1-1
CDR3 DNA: TGTGCCAGCAGCTCGTACGAGTTGAACACTGAAGCTTTCTTT
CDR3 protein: CASSSYELNTEAFF

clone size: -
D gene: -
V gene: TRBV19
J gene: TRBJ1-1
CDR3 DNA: TGTGCCAGTAGGGCGGGGGGGGCAAACACTGAAGCTTTCTTT
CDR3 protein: CASRAGGANTEAFF

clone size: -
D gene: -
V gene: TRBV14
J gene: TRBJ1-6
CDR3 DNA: TGTGCCAGCAGCCTCCTAGGAGGAGGGGGAAATTCACCCCTCCACTTT
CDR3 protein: CASSLLGGGGNSPLHF

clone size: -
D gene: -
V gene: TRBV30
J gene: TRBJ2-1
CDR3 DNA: TGTGCCTGGAGTGACCGCCGGGACTTACACAATGAGCAGTTCTTC
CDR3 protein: CAWSDRRDLHNEQFF

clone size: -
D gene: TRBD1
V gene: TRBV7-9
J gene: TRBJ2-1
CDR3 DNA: TGTGCCAGCAGCTACGGACAGGGGGCTGGTGAGCAGTTCTTC
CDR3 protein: CASSYGQGAGEQFF

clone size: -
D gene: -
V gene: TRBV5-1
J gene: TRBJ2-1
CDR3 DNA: TGCGCCAGCAGCTTGATACAGTTCGAGCAGTTCTTC
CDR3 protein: CASSLIQFEQFF

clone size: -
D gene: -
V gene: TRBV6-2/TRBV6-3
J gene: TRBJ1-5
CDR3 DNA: TGTGCCAGCAGTTTACGAGGGCCAAATCAGCCCCAGCATTTT
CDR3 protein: CASSLRGPNQPQHF

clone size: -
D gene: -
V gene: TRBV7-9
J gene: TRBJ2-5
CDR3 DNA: TGTGCCAGCACCCGGGGAGTGGAGACCCAGTACTTC
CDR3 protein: CASTRGVETQYF

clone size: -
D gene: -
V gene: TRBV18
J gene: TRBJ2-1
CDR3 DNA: TGTGCCAGCTCACCATCCCTGGGTGAGCAGTTCTTC
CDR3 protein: CASSPSLGEQFF

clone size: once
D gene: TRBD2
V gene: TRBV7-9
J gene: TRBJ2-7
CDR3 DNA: TGTGCCAGCAGCCCAGCTAGCGGGAGTAGATACGAGCAGTACTTC
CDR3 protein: CASSPASGSRYEQYF

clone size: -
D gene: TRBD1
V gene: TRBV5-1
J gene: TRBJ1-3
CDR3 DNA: TGCGCCAGCAGCTTGGTGGGACAGAACTCTGGAAACACCATATATTTT
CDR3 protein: CASSLVGQNSGNTIYF

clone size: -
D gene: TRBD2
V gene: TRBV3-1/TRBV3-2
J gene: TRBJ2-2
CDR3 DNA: TGTGCCAGCAGCCAAGATCGCGTGACTAGCGGAAACACCGGGGAGCTGTTTTTT
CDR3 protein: CASSQDRVTSGNTGELFF

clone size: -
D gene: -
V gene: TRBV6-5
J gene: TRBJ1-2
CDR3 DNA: TGTGCCAGCACCTCCGTGGGGGGGAAGCCTTATGGCTACACCTTC
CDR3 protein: CASTSVGGKPYGYTF

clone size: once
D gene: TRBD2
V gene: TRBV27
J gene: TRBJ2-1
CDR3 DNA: TGTGCCAGCAGTTTTTCCCCTGTACGACCGGGGGGTCACAATGAGCAGTTCTTC
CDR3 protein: CASSFSPVRPGGHNEQFF

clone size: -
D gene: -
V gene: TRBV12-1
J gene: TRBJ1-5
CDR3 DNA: TGTGCCAGCAGCGGACAGGGGGCGCGGAATCAGCCCCAGCATTTT
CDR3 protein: CASSGQGARNQPQHF

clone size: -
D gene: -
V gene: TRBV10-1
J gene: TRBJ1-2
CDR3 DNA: TGCGCCAGCAGTGAGTCGAAACTGAATGATGGCTACACCTTC
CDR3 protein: CASSESKLNDGYTF

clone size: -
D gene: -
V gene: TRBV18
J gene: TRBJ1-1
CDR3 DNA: TGTGCCAGCTCAATGCAGGTGAACACTGAAGCTTTCTTT
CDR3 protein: CASSMQVNTEAFF

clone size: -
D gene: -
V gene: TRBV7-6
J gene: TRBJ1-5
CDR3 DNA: TGTGCCAGCAGTTTAGGACAGAGCCAGCCCCAGCATTTT
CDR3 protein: CASSLGQSQPQHF

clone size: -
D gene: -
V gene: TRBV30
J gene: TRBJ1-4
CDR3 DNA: TGTGCCTGGAGTCTATTAGGACAGAATGAAAAACTGTTTTTT
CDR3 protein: CAWSLLGQNEKLFF

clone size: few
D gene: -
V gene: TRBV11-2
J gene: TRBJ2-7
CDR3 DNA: TGTGCCAGCAGCCCAACGAATCGGCGCCGGGGTTCGTCCTACGAGCAGTACTTC
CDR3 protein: CASSPTNRRRGSSYEQYF

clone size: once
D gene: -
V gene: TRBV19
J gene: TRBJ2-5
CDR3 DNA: TGTGCCAGTACCCCGACTAAGGCCGCGGTAGAGACCCAGTACTTC
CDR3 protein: CASTPTKAAVETQYF

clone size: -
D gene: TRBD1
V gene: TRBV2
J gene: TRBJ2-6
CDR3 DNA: TGTGCCAGCTGCCGACAGGGGGGCCTCTCTGGGGCCAACGTCCTGACTTTC
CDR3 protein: CASCRQGGLSGANVLTF

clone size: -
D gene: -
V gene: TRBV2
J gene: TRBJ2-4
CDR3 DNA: TGTGCCAGCAGTGAAAATTCACCGCCTAAAAACATTCAGTACTTC
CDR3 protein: CASSENSPPKNIQYF

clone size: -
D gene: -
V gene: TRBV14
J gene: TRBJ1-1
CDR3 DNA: TGTGCCAGCAGCCAAGATCGGCAGTTAGTCTTT
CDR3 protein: CASSQDRQLVF

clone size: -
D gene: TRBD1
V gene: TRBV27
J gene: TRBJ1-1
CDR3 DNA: TGTGCCAGCAGTACCCGGCCACTGACAGGGTTGAGCACTGAAGCTTTCTTT
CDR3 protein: CASSTRPLTGLSTEAFF

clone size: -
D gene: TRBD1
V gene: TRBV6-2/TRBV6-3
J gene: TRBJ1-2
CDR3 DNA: TGTGCCAGCTGTTACCGGGACAGGGTCTATGGCTACACCTTC
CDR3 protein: CASCYRDRVYGYTF

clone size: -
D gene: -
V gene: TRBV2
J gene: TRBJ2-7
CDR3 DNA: TGTGCCAGCAGTGAGTGGATATCCGAGCAGTACTTC
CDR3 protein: CASSEWISEQYF

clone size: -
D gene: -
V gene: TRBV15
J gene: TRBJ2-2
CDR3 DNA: TGTGCCACCAGCGGGCTCGGAACGAACACCGGGGAGCTGTTTTTT
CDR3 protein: CATSGLGTNTGELFF

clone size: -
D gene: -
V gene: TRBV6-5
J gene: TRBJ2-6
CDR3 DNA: TGTGCCGCCGGACAGTCTGGGGCCAACGTCCTGACTTTC
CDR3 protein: CAAGQSGANVLTF

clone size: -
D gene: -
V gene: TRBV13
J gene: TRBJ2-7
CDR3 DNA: TGTGCCAGCAGCTTAGCCCGACACTCCTACGAGCAGTACTTC
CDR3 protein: CASSLARHSYEQYF

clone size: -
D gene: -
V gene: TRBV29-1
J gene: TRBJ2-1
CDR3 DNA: TGCAGCGTTTTATCCGGGAAACCCTCACATGAGCAGTTCTTC
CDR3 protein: CSVLSGKPSHEQFF

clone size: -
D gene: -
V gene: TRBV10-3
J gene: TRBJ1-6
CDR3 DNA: TGTGCCATCACGGAATCGCATAATTCACCCCTCCACTTT
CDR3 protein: CAITESHNSPLHF

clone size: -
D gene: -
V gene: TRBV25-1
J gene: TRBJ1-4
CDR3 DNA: TGTGCCAGCAGTACCCCTGGCAGAGCTAATGAAAAACTGTTTTTT
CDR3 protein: CASSTPGRANEKLFF

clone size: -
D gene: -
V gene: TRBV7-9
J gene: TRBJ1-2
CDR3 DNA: TGTGCCAGCAGCTTGGCAGGGAGAGGCTACACCTTC
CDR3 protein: CASSLAGRGYTF

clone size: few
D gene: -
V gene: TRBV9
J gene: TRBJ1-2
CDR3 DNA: TGTGCCAGCAGCGCCGACAGGGGCTACACCTTC
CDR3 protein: CASSADRGYTF

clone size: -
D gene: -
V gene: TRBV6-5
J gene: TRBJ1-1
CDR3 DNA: TGTGCCAGCAGTCCTCGAATCGGGAACACTGAAGCTTTCTTT
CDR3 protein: CASSPRIGNTEAFF

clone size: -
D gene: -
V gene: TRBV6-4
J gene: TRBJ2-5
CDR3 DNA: TGTGCCAGCAGTGACCTCGAGCCGCCGCCGACGACCCAGTACTTC
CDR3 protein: CASSDLEPPPTTQYF

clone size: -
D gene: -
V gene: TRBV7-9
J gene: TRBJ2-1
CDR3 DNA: TGTGCCAGCAGCTTAGTACGGTGGTTTACTGGGCGGAGCTACAATGAGCAGTTCTTC
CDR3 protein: CASSLVRWFTGRSYNEQFF

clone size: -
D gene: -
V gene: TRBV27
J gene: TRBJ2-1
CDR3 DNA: TGTGCCAGCAGTTTTGATGAGCTCCGTGCCTACAATGAGCAGTTCTTC
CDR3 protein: CASSFDELRAYNEQFF

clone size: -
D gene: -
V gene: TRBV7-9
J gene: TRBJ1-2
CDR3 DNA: TGTGCCAGCAGCGCCAGAATTAACTATGGCTACACCTTC
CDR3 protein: CASSARINYGYTF